The clone carrying this T cell receptor beta chain has a handful of counts. What it binds is unknown. Generated by immunoSEQ multiplex PCR, the TCRdb table keeps only in-frame clones and is missing some. This sample has approximately 100,000 clones; roughly 88% occur once, and the top ten carry approximately 9%. The record originates from a study of T cell responses to AZD1222 COVID-19 vaccine. Study-wide results and caveats: Repertoires were sampled only after the peak T cell response.

The CDR3 has 14 amino acids. CDR1 is MDHEN and CDR2 is SYDVKM in the germline V gene. The V end lost 6 bases, the J end lost 5 bases, and 14 bases lay between the germline ends. The chain has TRBV28 and TRBJ1-5; D is undetermined. The receptor was isolated from an adult in good health. The source was peripheral blood, collected on day 0 of AZD1222 vaccination. This chain's CDR3 is CASSLGSFYQPQHF. CDR3 sequence (DNA): TGTGCCAGCAGCCTAGGCAGTTTTTATCAGCCCCAGCATTTT.